There are a few counts of the clone carrying this T cell receptor (beta chain). Its antigen is not known. The TCR alpha and TCR beta cDNA libraries, bearing sample barcodes and UMIs, were generated by 5'RACE using constant-segment primers. TCRdb re-called the 5' RACE reads with MiXCR, one entry per CDR3 protein. The table records about 340,000 distinct CDR3 sequences, over 13% of them present only once. Per germline, CDR1 SEHNR and CDR2 FQNEAQ (reference sequence). CDR3 size: 14 residues. Trimming took 4 bases from V and 3 from J; bases not matched to a gene: 2. The source of the sample is a study of T-cell memory formation after mild COVID-19. At the level of the study: Largely, the TCR clusters proved donor specific.

Study-wide findings and caveats: Second-wave clones that peaked on day 37 lacked confirmed SARS-CoV-2 specificity. Mainly CM and EM harbored the contracting CD4+ clones; mainly EMRA harbored the CD8+ ones.

Sequenced input: PBMCs or a T cell subset sorted from them (not recorded which). The chain uses TRBV7-9 and TRBJ2-1, with 8 positions matching TRBD2. The TCR was taken from a man aged 18 to 30 who had mild COVID-19 (a few samples of this study predate the infection). Cell type and time point are not known. For the CDR3, the DNA is TGTGCCAGCAGCTCGAGCGGGGGCTACAATGAGCAGTTCTTC. It specifies CASSSSGGYNEQFF.